This T cell receptor (beta chain) was profiled in a study of blood T cell repertoires in COVID-19. TCRdb's table, derived via immunoSEQ multiplex PCR, lists solely in-frame clones and lacks some. This table holds under 350,000 clones, about 89% found once. The sequencing input was peripheral blood. The sequence was collected from a man aged 35 to 55 with acute or convalescent COVID-19.

The CDR3 DNA is TGTGCCAGTAGTATACGCCTCATTGGGACAGGAGAGGAAAAACTGTTTTTT. This gives the protein CASSIRLIGTGEEKLFF. J is TRBJ1-4 and V is TRBV19; the match to TRBD1 covers 8 bases. The V and J ends lost 2 bases and 8 bases, in that order; junction bases with no gene match: 13. From germline, CDR1 is LNHDA and CDR2 SQIVND (reference sequence). The CDR3 has 17 residues. The whole variable domain, filled in from reference TRBV19 and TRBJ1-4, reads DGGITQSPKYLFRKEGQNVTLSCEQNLNHDAMYWYRQDPGQGLRLIYYSQIVNDFQKGDIAEGYSVSREKKESFPLTVTSAQKNPTAFYLCASSIRLIGTGEEKLFFGSGTQLSVL.